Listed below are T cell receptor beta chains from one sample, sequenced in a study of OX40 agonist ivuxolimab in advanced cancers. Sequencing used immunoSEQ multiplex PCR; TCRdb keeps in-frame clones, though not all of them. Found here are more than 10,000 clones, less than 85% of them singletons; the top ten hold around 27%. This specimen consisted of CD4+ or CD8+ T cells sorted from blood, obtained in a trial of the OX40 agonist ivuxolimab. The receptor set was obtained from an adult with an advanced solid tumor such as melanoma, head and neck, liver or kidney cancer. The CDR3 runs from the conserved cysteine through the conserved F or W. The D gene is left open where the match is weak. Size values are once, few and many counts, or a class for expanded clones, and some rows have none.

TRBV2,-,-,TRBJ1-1,TGTGCCAGCAATCGAGATGAAGCTTTCTTT,CASNRDEAFF
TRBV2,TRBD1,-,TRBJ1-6,TGTGCCAGCAGAGAGGGGACAGGGACTAATTCACCCCTCCACTTT,CASREGTGTNSPLHF
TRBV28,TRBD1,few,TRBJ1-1,TGTGCCAGCAGACCTGACAGGGGTGCTGAAGCTTTCTTT,CASRPDRGAEAFF
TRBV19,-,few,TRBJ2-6,TGTGCCAGTAGTATCGCTGGGGCCAACGTCCTGACTTTC,CASSIAGANVLTF
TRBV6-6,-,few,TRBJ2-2,TGTGCCAGCAGTTACGGGGGTACCGGGGAGCTGTTTTTT,CASSYGGTGELFF
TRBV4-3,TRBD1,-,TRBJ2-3,TGCGCCAGCAGCCAAGGAGACGTGCAGGGGGTGTTAGATACGCAGTATTTT,CASSQGDVQGVLDTQYF
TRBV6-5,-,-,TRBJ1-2,TGTGCCAGCAGTTACTCGCCCGGGGGTGCCAATGGCTACACCTTC,CASSYSPGGANGYTF
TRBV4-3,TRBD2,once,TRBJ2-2,TGCGCCAGCAGCCAAGATCGTTGGGGACTAGGCTTGGGCGGGGAGCTGTTTTTT,CASSQDRWGLGLGGELFF
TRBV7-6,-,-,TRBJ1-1,TGTGCCAGCAGTTCCACAGGGGAAGCTTTCTTT,CASSSTGEAFF
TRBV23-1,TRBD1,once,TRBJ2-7,TGCGCCAGCAGTCAATCGACAGGGGGCATTTATTACGAGCAGTACTTC,CASSQSTGGIYYEQYF
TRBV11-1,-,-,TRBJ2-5,TGTGCCAGCAGCTTAAGGGGGACGCAAGAGACCCAGTACTTC,CASSLRGTQETQYF
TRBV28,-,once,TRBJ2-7,TGTGCCAGCAGTCCCCTGATCTCCTACGAGCAGTACTTC,CASSPLISYEQYF
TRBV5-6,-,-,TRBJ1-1,TGTGCCAGCAGCGACGTTGGTCCCACTGAAGCTTTCTTT,CASSDVGPTEAFF
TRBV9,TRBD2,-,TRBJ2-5,TGTGCCAGCAGCGTAGATCGGACTAGCGGGAATCAAGAGACCCAGTACTTC,CASSVDRTSGNQETQYF
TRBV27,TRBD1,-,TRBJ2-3,TGTGCCAGCAGTTTCGCCGGACAGGAGAACACAGATACGCAGTATTTT,CASSFAGQENTDTQYF
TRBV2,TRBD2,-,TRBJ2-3,TGTGCCAGCAATGGGCTCGTGGGACTAGCGGAGACTAGCACAGATACGCAGTATTTT,CASNGLVGLAETSTDTQYF
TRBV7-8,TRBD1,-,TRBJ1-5,TGCGCCAGCAGCCTCTCAGGACAGGACGGCAATCAGCCCCAGCATTTT,CASSLSGQDGNQPQHF
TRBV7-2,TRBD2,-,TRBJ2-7,TGTGCCAGCAGCTCTCCCGGGACTAGCCCGTCCTACGAGCAGTACTTC,CASSSPGTSPSYEQYF
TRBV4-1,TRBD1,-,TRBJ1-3,TGCGCCAGCAGCCCAACGACAGGGAGAAACACCATATATTTT,CASSPTTGRNTIYF
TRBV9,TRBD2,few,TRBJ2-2,TGTGCCAGCGCGGGAGGTTCGAACACCGGGGAGCTGTTTTTT,CASAGGSNTGELFF
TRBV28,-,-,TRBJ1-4,TGTGCCAGCAGTTCTCTCACGGGGCGTAAAAATGAAAAACTGTTTTTT,CASSSLTGRKNEKLFF
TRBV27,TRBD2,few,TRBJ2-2,TGTGCCAGCAGTCTACCGGGACTAGCGGGAGGGCCCCGGGAGCTGTTTTTT,CASSLPGLAGGPRELFF
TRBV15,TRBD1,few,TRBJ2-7,TGTGCCACCAGCAGAGATGAGGGGACAGGTAGCTACGAGCAGTACTTC,CATSRDEGTGSYEQYF
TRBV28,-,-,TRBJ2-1,TGTGCCAGCAGCAGGTGGGGCGGGGGCTTCTACAATGAGCAGTTCTTC,CASSRWGGGFYNEQFF
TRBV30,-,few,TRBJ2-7,TGTGCCTGGAGTTCGGCCTTTGAAGCCGAGCAGTACTTC,CAWSSAFEAEQYF
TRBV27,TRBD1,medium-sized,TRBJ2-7,TGTGCCAGCAGTTTATCTACAGGGGTGGACGAGCAGTACTTC,CASSLSTGVDEQYF
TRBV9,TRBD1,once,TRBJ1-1,TGTGCCAGCAGCGTCGGGACAGGGGCCACTGAAGCTTTCTTT,CASSVGTGATEAFF
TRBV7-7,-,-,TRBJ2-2,TGTGCTAGCAGCCCCTCGGGACTTTTCGCGAACACCGGGGAGCTGTTTTTT,CASSPSGLFANTGELFF
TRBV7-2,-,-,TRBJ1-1,TGTGCCAGCAGCCAGTCAGGGAGAGGGATGAACACTGAAGCTTTCTTT,CASSQSGRGMNTEAFF
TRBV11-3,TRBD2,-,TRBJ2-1,TGTGCCAGCAGCCAAGGGACTAGCGGAAATGAGCAGTTCTTC,CASSQGTSGNEQFF
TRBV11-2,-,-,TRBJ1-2,TGTGCCAGCAGCTTAGATAAGGGGGGATCCAACTATGGCTACACCTTC,CASSLDKGGSNYGYTF
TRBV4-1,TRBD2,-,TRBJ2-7,TGCGCCAGCAGCCTGGGCGGGAGGGCCGACGAGCAGTACTTC,CASSLGGRADEQYF
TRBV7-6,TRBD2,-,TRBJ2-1,TGTGCCAGCAGCCAACTAGCGGGGGGCGCCTACAATGAGCAGTTCTTC,CASSQLAGGAYNEQFF
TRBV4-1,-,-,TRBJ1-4,TGCGCCAGCAGCCAAGGAGGGGGAGGGCGATGGGGGAATGAAAAACTGTTTTTT,CASSQGGGGRWGNEKLFF
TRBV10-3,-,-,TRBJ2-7,TGTGCCATCAGCCCCGCAGGGGGGACCTACGAGCAGTACTTC,CAISPAGGTYEQYF
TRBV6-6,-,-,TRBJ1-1,TGTGCCAGCAGTTACGAGGGTAAGGCTGAAGCTTTCTTT,CASSYEGKAEAFF
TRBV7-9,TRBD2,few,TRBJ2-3,TGTGCCAGCAGCTCCAGCGGGAGGGCCTCGCTCGAGGGCAGGGATACGCAGTATTTT,CASSSSGRASLEGRDTQYF
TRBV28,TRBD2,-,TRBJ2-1,TGTGCCAGCAGAGTACTAGCGGGAGAAGACAATGAGCAGTTCTTC,CASRVLAGEDNEQFF
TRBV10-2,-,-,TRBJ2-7,TGCGCCAGCAGTGAGTTGGGATACGAGCAGTACTTC,CASSELGYEQYF
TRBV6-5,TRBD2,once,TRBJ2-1,TGTGCCAGCGGTCGGGGGGCCTACAATGAGCAGTTCTTC,CASGRGAYNEQFF
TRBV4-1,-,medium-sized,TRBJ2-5,TGCGCCAGCAGCCAAGACGCCGCCGGGGTCTCAGAGACCCAGTACTTC,CASSQDAAGVSETQYF
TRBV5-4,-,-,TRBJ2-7,TGTGCCAGCAGCTTTGGCCACCCTTCCGAGCAGTACTTC,CASSFGHPSEQYF